The 3 T cell receptor beta chains given below trace back to one sample, sequenced in a study of PD-L1 blockade in urothelial cancer (dated by TCRdb to the late 2010s). The meaning of the sample's time point label: pretreatment peripheral blood. Library method: the immunoSEQ multiplex PCR assay. The table comes from immuneACCESS by way of TCRdb, which keeps in-frame sequences with V and J called. Part of the clones is missing from these tables; in studies checked, under half for an unresolved V gene and the rest for unknown reasons. This sample has 70,000 to 95,000 clones in its table, and approximately 88% of those were observed once. The ten largest make up about 1% of the sample. This sample comprised PBMCs, obtained around atezolizumab (anti-PD-L1) treatment. The receptors derive from a woman aged 80 or over with urothelial cancer.

The J gene is TRBJ1-5, the V gene TRBV6-1; 9 bases agree with TRBD1. CDR1 is MNHNS and CDR2 is SASEGT in the germline V gene. This CDR3 comprises 12 residues. V lost 8 bases and J lost 11; bases outside the gene matches: 7. DNA of the CDR3: TGTGCCAGCTTAGGGACAGGGAGGACCCAGCATTTT. This gives the protein CASLGTGRTQHF.

This clone was seen a single time. The chain joins TRBV9 to TRBJ1-5, with a possible D match to TRBD1 (6 bases). Germline CDR1 and CDR2: SGDLS and YYNGEE. Trimming shortened V by 5 bases and J by 7 bases, and 13 bases separated the two germline ends. The CDR3 consists of 13 residues. The CDR3: CASSYREEQPQHF. The CDR3 bases are TGTGCCAGCAGTTACAGGGAAGAACAGCCCCAGCATTTT.

The CDR3 region is CAWSAGTSDTQYF. CDR3 bases: TGTGCCTGGAGTGCCGGGACTTCTGATACGCAGTATTTT. The rearrangement uses TRBV30 and TRBJ2-3; possible D gene TRBD2, 6 bases. Germline values: CDR1 GTSNPN, CDR2 SVGIG (reference sequence). Trimming left V 1 base short and J 6 bases short, with 11 bases between. The CDR3 sequence is 13 residues long.